This TCR beta chain is from a study of control samples from healthy donors and cancer patients. Sequencing was performed with immunoSEQ multiplex PCR; in TCRdb, only in-frame clones are kept and a portion is missing. Of some 120,000 clones in the sample, 88% were seen once. V lost 6 bases to trimming and J lost 0 bases, with 11 bases between them. This CDR3 spans 14 amino acids. Germline assignment: CDR1 LGHDT and CDR2 YNNKEL (reference sequence). In its sample, this clone was seen a few times. The genes are TRBV3-1 (or the pseudogene TRBV3-2) and TRBJ1-2; possibly TRBD1 for D (6 bases). The source is a woman between 70 and 85 years old in good health. Material: blood. The CDR3 reads CASSLQGTNYGYTF. The CDR3 coding sequence is TGTGCCAGCAGTCTACAGGGAACTAACTATGGCTACACCTTC.